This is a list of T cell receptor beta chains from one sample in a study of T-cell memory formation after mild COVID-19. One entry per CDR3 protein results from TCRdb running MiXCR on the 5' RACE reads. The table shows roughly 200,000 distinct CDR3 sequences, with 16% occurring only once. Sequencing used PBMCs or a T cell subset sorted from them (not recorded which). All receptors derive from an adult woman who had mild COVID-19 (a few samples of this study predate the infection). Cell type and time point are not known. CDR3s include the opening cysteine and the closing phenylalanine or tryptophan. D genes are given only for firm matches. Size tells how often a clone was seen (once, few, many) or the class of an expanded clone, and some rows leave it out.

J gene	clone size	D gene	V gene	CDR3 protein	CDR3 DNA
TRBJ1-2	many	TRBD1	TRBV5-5	CASRQTGDDYGYTF	TGTGCCAGCAGACAAACAGGGGACGACTATGGCTACACCTTC
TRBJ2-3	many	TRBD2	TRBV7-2	CASSLGSSGGGNTQYF	TGTGCCAGCAGCTTAGGATCTAGCGGGGGCGGGAACACGCAGTATTTT
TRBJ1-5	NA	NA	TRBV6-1	CASTGLSNQPQHF	TGTGCCAGTACTGGGTTAAGCAATCAGCCCCAGCATTTT
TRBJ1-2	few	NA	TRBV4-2	CASSPSRGASGYTF	TGTGCCAGCAGCCCCTCTCGGGGGGCCAGTGGCTACACCTTC
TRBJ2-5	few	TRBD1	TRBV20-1	CSALDRGGQETQYF	TGCAGTGCCTTGGACAGGGGTGGCCAAGAGACCCAGTACTTC
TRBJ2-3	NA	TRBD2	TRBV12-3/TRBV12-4	CASRGGTSLSDTQYF	TGTGCCAGCAGGGGCGGGACTAGCTTATCAGATACGCAGTATTTT
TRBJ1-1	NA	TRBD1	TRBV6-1	CASSGQGPSNTEAFF	TGTGCCAGCAGTGGACAGGGGCCATCGAACACTGAAGCTTTCTTT
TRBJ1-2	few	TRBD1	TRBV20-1	CSARARQGNYGYTF	TGCAGTGCTAGGGCACGACAGGGGAACTATGGCTACACCTTC
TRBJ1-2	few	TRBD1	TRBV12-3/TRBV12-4	CASRRTGDGYTF	TGTGCCAGCAGGAGGACAGGGGATGGCTACACCTTC
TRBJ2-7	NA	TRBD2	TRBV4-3	CASRNGLAGTYEQYF	TGCGCCAGCCGAAACGGACTAGCGGGAACCTACGAGCAGTACTTC
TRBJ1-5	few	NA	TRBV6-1	CASSWTANSNQPQHF	TGTGCCAGCAGTTGGACAGCGAATAGCAATCAGCCCCAGCATTTT
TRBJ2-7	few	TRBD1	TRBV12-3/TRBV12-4	CASSWDRGVDEQYF	TGTGCCAGCAGTTGGGACAGGGGGGTGGACGAGCAGTACTTC
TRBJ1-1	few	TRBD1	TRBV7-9	CASSLGDRGLRTEAFF	TGTGCCAGCAGCTTAGGGGACAGGGGGCTGCGCACTGAAGCTTTCTTT
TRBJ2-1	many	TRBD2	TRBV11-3	CASSLAAGGPHEQFF	TGTGCCAGCAGCTTAGCTGCGGGAGGGCCCCATGAGCAGTTCTTC
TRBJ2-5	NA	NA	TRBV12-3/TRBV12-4	CASCRAGRETQYF	TGTGCCAGCTGTAGGGCAGGGCGGGAGACCCAGTACTTC
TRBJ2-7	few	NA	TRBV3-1	CASSQDPRAIGWQYF	TGTGCCAGCAGCCAAGACCCGCGGGCTATCGGATGGCAGTACTTC
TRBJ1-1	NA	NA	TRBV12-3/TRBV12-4	CASSPQWGNTEAFF	TGTGCCAGCAGCCCGCAATGGGGGAACACTGAAGCTTTCTTT
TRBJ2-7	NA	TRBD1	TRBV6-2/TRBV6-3	CASSYPTGGHYEQYF	TGTGCCAGCAGTTACCCGACAGGGGGCCACTACGAGCAGTACTTC
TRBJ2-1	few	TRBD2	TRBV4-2	CASSQLTGTSVGDEQFF	TGTGCCAGCAGCCAGCTCACCGGGACTAGCGTGGGGGATGAGCAGTTCTTC
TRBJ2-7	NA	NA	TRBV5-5	CASNLGEREQYF	TGTGCCAGCAACCTTGGGGAACGCGAGCAGTACTTC
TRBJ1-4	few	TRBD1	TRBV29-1	CSVDAPGTGRREKLFF	TGCAGCGTTGATGCCCCCGGGACAGGGCGACGAGAAAAACTGTTTTTT
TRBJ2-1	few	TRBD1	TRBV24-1	CATSDLRDRGKGNEQFF	TGTGCCACCAGTGATTTGAGAGACAGGGGGAAGGGTAATGAGCAGTTCTTC
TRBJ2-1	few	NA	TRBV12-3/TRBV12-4	CASSLGATGPYNEQFF	TGTGCCAGCAGTTTAGGGGCGACAGGTCCCTACAATGAGCAGTTCTTC
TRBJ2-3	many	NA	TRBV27	CASSYTRTDTQYF	TGTGCCAGCAGTTACACCCGTACAGATACGCAGTATTTT
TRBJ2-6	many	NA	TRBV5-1	CASTPGSGANVLTF	TGCGCCAGCACCCCGGGCTCTGGGGCCAACGTCCTGACTTTC
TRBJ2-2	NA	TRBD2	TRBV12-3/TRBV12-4	CASGLAGGPGTGELFF	TGTGCCAGCGGTTTAGCGGGGGGGCCCGGCACCGGGGAGCTGTTTTTT
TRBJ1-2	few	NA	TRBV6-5	CASSYRGSVAYGYTF	TGTGCCAGCAGTTACAGGGGCAGCGTCGCCTATGGCTACACCTTC
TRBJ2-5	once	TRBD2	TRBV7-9	CASSQRLAGQETQYF	TGTGCCAGCAGCCAAAGACTAGCGGGACAAGAGACCCAGTACTTC
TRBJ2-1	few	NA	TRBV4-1	CASSQGRFGQLYNEQFF	TGCGCCAGCAGCCAAGGCCGGTTCGGGCAGCTTTACAATGAGCAGTTCTTC